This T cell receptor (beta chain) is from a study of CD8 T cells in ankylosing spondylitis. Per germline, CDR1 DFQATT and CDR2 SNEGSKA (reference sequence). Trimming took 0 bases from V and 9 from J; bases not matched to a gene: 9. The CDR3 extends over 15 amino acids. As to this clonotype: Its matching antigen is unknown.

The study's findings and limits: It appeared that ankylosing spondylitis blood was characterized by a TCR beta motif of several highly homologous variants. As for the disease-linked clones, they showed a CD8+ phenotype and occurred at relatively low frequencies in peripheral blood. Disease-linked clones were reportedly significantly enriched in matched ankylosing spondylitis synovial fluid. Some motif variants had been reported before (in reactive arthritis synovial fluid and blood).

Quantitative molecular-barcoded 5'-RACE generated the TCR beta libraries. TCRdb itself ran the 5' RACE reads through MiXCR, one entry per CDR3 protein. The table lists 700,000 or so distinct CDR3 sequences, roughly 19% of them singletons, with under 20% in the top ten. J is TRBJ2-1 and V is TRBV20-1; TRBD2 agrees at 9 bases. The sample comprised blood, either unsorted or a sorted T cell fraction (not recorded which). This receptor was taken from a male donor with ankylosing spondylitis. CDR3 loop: CSARDISGSRFEQFF. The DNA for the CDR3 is TGCAGTGCTAGAGATATTAGCGGGAGCAGGTTTGAGCAGTTCTTC.